This paragraph covers one T cell receptor beta chain sequence. Antigen specificity is unknown. Germline lookup yields CDR1 SGHDT and CDR2 YYEEEE. The CDR3 covers 16 residues. V was shortened by 6 bases and J by 7 bases, with 26 bases between the two germline ends. The authors split each subset's genomic DNA evenly across several immunoSEQ plates. Per the original data handling: Filtering was not the same, since immunoSEQ gave junction-only sequences without quality scores. The method was immunoSEQ multiplex PCR; TCRdb's version includes in-frame clones alone and lacks a portion of them. D and trimming come from the DNA, and the V and J calls and clone size come from that table. The table includes roughly 500,000 clones, around 96% detected once. The record originates from a study of shared clonotypes between healthy human individuals. Study-wide background: CD4 naive and CD4 memory each took three plates per donor, while CD8 naive took two and CD8 memory one.

Study-level findings and limits: Shared clonotypes: about 4.6% naive CD4, around 3.7% naive CD8, about 2.5% memory CD4, 0.35% to 0.5% memory CD8.

This sequence originates from a woman aged 30 to 39 in good health. The sample consisted of naive CD4+ T cells sorted from blood. As for subset: CD45RA+ positively selected. The gene calls are TRBV5-6 and TRBJ2-7; tentatively, D is TRBD2 (5 bases). The CDR3 here is CASKAYTAQYRGEQYF. The CDR3 bases are TGTGCCAGCAAGGCCTATACGGCCCAATACCGAGGGGAGCAGTACTTC.